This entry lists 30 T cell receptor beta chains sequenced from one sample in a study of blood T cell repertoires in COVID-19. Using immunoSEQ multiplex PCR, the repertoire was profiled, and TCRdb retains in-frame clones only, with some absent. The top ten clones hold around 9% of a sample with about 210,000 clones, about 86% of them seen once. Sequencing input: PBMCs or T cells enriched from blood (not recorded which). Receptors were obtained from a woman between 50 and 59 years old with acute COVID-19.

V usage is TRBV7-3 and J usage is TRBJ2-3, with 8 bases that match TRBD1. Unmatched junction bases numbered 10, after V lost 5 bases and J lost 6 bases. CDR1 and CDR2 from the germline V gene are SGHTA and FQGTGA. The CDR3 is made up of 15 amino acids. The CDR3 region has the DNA TGTGCCAGCAGCCCGGGGCAGGGGGCGTGGGATACGCAGTATTTT. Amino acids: CASSPGQGAWDTQYF.

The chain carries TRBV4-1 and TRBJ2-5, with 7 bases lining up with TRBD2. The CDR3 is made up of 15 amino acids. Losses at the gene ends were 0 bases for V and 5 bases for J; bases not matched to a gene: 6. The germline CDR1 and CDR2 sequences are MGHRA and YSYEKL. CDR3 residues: CASSQEERGSETQYF. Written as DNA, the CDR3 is TGCGCCAGCAGCCAAGAGGAGCGCGGGAGTGAGACCCAGTACTTC.

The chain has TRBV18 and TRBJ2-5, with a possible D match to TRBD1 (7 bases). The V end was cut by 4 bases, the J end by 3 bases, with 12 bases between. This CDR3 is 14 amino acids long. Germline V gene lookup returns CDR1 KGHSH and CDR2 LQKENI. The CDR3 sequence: CASSQQGGKETQYF. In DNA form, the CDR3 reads TGTGCCAGCTCACAGCAGGGGGGAAAAGAGACCCAGTACTTC.

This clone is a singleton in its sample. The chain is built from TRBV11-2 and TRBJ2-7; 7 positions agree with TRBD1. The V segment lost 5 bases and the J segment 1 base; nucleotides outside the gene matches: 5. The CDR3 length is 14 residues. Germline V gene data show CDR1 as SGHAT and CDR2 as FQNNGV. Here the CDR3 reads CASSQGQLSYEQYF. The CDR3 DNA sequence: TGTGCCAGCAGCCAGGGACAGCTTTCCTACGAGCAGTACTTC.

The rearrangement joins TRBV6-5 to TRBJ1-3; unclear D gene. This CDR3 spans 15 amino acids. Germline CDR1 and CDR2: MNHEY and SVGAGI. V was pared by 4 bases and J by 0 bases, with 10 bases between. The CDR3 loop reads CASSFSDNSGNTIYF. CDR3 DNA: TGTGCCAGCAGTTTTTCCGACAACTCTGGAAACACCATATATTTT.

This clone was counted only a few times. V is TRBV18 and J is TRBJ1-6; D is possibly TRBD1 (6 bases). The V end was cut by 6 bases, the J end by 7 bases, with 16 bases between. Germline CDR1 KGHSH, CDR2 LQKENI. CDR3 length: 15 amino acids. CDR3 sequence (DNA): TGTGCCAGCTCGGATTACAGGGTGGGCAATTCACCCCTCCACTTT. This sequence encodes CASSDYRVGNSPLHF.

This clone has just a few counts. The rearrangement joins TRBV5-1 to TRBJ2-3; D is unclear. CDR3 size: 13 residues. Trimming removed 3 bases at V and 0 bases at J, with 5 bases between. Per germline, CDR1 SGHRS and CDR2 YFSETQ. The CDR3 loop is CASSSTSTDTQYF. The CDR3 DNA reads TGCGCCAGCAGCTCGACAAGCACAGATACGCAGTATTTT.

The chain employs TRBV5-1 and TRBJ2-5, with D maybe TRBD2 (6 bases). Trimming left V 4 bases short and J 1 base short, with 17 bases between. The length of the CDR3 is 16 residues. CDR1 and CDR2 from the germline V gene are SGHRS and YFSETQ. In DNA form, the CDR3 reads TGCGCCAGCAGCCCGTTAGCGGTGGGGGTCCAAGAGACCCAGTACTTC. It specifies CASSPLAVGVQETQYF.

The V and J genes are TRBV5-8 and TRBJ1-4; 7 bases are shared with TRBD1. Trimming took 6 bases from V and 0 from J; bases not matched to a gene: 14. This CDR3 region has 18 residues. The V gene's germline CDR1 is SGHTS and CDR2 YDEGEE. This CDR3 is CASNTMRTGFPTNEKLFF. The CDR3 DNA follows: TGTGCCAGCAACACCATGAGGACAGGTTTTCCAACTAATGAAAAACTGTTTTTT. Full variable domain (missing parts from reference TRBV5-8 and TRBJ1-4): EAGVTQSPTHLIKTRGQQATLRCSPISGHTSVYWYQQALGLGLQFLLWYDEGEERNRGNFPPRFSGRQFPNYSSELNVNALELEDSALYLCASNTMRTGFPTNEKLFFGSGTQLSVL.

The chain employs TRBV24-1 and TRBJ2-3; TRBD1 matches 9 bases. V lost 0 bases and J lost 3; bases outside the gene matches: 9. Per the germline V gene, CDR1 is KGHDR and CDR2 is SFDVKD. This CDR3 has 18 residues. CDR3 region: CATSDLLDRGGRTDTQYF. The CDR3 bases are TGTGCCACCAGTGATTTGCTGGACAGGGGAGGAAGAACAGATACGCAGTATTTT.

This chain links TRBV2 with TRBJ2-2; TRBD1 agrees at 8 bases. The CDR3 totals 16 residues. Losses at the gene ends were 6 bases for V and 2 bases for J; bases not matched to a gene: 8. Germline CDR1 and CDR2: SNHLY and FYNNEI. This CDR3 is CASRKPGQGNTGELFF. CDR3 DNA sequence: TGTGCCAGCAGAAAGCCCGGACAGGGAAACACCGGGGAGCTGTTTTTT.

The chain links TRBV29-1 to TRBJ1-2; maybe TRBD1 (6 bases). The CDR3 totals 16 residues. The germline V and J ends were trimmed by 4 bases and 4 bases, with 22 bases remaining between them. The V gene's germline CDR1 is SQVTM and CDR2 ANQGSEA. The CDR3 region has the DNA TGCAGCGTTGGGGGAGGGGGTGCTGATCTCTCCTATGGCTACACCTTC. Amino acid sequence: CSVGGGGADLSYGYTF.

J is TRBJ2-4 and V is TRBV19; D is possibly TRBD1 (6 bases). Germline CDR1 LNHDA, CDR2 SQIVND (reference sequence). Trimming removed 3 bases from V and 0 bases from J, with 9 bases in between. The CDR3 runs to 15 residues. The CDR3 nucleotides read TGTGCCAGTAGTATCGTGGACAGAGCCAAAAACATTCAGTACTTC. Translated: CASSIVDRAKNIQYF.

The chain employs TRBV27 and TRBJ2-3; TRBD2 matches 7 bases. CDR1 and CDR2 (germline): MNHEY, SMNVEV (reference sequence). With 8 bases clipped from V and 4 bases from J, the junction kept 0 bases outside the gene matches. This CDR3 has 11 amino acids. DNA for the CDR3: TGTGCCAGCGGGAGGGCAGATACGCAGTATTTT. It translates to CASGRADTQYF.

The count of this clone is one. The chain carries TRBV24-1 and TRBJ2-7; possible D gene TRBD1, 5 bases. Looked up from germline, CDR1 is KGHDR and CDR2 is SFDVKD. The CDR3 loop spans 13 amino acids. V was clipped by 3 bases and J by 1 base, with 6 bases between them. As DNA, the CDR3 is TGTGCCACCAGTGATCAGGGTTCCTACGAGCAGTACTTC. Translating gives CATSDQGSYEQYF.

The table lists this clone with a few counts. The CDR3 DNA follows: TGTGCCCGAGACCGGGTGAACACTGAAGCTTTCTTT. Its protein product is CARDRVNTEAFF. The chain recombines TRBV30 with TRBJ1-1; D not certain. Per the germline V gene, CDR1 is GTSNPN and CDR2 is SVGIG (reference sequence). The CDR3 length is 12 residues. V was shortened by 8 bases and J by 0 bases, with 10 bases between the two germline ends.

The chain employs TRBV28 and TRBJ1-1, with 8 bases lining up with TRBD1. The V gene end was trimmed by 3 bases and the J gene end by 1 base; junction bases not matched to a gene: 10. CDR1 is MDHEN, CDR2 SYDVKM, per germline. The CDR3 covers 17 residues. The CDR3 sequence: CASSFLAPGQANTEAFF. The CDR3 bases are TGTGCCAGCAGTTTCCTCGCCCCGGGACAGGCGAACACTGAAGCTTTCTTT.

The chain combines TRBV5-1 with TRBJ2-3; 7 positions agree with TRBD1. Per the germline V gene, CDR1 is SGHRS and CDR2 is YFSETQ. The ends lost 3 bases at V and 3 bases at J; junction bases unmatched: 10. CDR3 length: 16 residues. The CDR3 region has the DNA TGCGCCAGCAGCTGGGATGTGAGGGGGCGTACAGATACGCAGTATTTT. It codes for CASSWDVRGRTDTQYF. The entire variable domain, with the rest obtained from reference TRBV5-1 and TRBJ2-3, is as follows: KAGVTQTPRYLIKTRGQQVTLSCSPISGHRSVSWYQQTPGQGLQFLFEYFSETQRNKGNFPGRFSGRQFSNSRSEMNVSTLELGDSALYLCASSWDVRGRTDTQYFGPGTRLTVL.

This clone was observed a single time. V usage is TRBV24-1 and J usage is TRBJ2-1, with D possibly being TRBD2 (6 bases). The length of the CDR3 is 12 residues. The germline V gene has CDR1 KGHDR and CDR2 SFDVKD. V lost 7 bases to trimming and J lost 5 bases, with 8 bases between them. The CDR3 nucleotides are TGTGCCACCAGCCGGGAGAACAATGAGCAGTTCTTC. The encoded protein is CATSRENNEQFF.

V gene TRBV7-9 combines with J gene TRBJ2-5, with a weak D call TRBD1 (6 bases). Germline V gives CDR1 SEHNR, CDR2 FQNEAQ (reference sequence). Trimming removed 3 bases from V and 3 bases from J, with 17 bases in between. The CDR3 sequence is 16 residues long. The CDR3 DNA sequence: TGTGCCAGCAGCTTTACTCGCTGGACAGAAAAAGAGACCCAGTACTTC. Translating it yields CASSFTRWTEKETQYF.

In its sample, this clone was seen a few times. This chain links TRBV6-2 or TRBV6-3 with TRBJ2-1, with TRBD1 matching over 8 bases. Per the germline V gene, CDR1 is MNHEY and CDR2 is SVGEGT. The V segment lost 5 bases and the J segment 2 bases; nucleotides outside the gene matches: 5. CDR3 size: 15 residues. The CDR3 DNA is TGTGCCAGCAGTCAGGGACAGGCCACCTACAATGAGCAGTTCTTC. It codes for CASSQGQATYNEQFF.

CDR3 residues: CASSQSILASGDSTDTQYF. CDR3 bases: TGTGCCAGCAGCCAATCGATTTTGGCTAGCGGAGACAGCACAGATACGCAGTATTTT. The V call is TRBV16, the J call TRBJ2-3; 7 bases are a match to TRBD2. V shed 0 bases and J 0 bases; nucleotides not matched to a gene: 12. The CDR3 runs 19 residues. Looked up from germline, CDR1 is KGHSY and CDR2 is FQNENV. Full variable domain (missing parts from reference TRBV16 and TRBJ2-3): GEEVAQTPKHLVRGEGQKAKLYCAPIKGHSYVFWYQQVLKNEFKFLISFQNENVFDETGMPKERFSAKCLPNSPCSLEIQATKLEDSAVYFCASSQSILASGDSTDTQYFGPGTRLTVL.

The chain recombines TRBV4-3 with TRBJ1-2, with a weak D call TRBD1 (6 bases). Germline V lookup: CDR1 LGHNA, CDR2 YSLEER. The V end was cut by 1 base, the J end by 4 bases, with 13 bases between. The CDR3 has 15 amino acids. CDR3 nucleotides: TGCGCCAGCAGCCAAGTGGGAGGGGGGATCTATGGCTACACCTTC. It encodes CASSQVGGGIYGYTF.

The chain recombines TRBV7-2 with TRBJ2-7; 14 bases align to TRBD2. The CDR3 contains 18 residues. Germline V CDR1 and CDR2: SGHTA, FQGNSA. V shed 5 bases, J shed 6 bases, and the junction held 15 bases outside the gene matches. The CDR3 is CASSRSSGTSGRLGEQYF. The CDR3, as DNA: TGTGCCAGCAGCAGATCCTCCGGGACTAGCGGGAGACTAGGCGAGCAGTACTTC.

The CDR3 loop is CASSELQGYGYTF. The CDR3 DNA reads as TGTGCCAGCAGTGAATTACAGGGGTATGGCTACACCTTC. The chain is built from TRBV25-1 and TRBJ1-2; 7 nucleotides align to TRBD1. The CDR3 contains 13 residues. Germline loops: CDR1 MGHDK, CDR2 SYGVNS. V trimming: 1 base; J trimming: 5 bases; junction bases outside the gene matches: 1.

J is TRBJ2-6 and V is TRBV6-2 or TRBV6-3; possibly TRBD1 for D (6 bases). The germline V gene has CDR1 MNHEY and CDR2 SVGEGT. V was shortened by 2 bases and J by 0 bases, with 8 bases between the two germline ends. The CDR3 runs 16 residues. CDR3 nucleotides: TGTGCCAGCAGTTACCGGACAGTCTCTGGGGCCAACGTCCTGACTTTC. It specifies CASSYRTVSGANVLTF.

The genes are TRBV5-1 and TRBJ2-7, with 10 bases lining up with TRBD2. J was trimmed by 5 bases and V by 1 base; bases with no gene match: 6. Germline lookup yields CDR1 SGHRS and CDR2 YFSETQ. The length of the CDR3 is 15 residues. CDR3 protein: CASSLWSSGSDEQYF. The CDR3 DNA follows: TGCGCCAGCAGCTTGTGGTCTAGCGGGAGCGACGAGCAGTACTTC.

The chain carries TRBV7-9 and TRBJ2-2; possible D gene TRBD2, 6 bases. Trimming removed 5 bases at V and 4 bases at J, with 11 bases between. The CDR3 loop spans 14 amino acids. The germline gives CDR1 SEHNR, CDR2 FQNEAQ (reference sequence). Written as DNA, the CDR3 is TGTGCCAGCAGCAAAGGGACTGCCACCGGGGAGCTGTTTTTT. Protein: CASSKGTATGELFF. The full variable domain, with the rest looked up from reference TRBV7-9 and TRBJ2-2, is DTGVSQNPRHKITKRGQNVTFRCDPISEHNRLYWYRQTLGQGPEFLTYFQNEAQLEKSRLLSDRFSAERPKGSFSTLEIQRTEQGDSAMYLCASSKGTATGELFFGEGSRLTVL.

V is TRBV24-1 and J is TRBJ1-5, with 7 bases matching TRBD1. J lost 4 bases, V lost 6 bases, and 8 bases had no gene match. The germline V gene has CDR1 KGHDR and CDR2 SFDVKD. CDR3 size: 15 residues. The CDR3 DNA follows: TGTGCCACCAGTAATGGACAGGCCGGGAATCAGCCCCAGCATTTT. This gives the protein CATSNGQAGNQPQHF.

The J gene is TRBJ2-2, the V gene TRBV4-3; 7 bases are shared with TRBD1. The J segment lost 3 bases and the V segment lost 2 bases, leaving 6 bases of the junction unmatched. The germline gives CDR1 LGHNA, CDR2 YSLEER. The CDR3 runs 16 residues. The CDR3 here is CASSQLTGSDTGELFF. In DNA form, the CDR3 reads TGCGCCAGCAGCCAATTGACAGGGTCGGACACCGGGGAGCTGTTTTTT.